This paragraph covers one T cell receptor (beta chain) sequence. Its antigen is as yet unknown. These data are taken from a study of cytomegalovirus exposure and HLA in healthy donors. Germline-derived CDR1 and CDR2 are SGHRS and YFSETQ. Trimming pared 6 bases from V and 4 bases from J, leaving 16 bases between. The CDR3 sequence is 14 residues long. Whole-study results and caveats: Among the sequence variants, a highly shared cluster was likely an artifact of sequencing.

PCR was performed using 60 Vbeta and 13 Jbeta primers. This table comes from immunoSEQ multiplex PCR, and its TCRdb copy is limited to in-frame clones, with some not included. In the table there are about 97,000 clones, about a tenth of which are singletons. This clonotype was obtained from a middle-aged man in good health and CMV-seropositive. The material sequenced was PBMCs. This sequence joins TRBV5-1 and TRBJ1-1; D is possibly TRBD1 (5 bases). CDR3 amino acids: CASTQGTGGTEAFF. The CDR3 DNA reads as TGCGCCAGCACCCAAGGGACGGGAGGCACTGAAGCTTTCTTT. The full variable domain, completed using reference TRBV5-1 and TRBJ1-1, is KAGVTQTPRYLIKTRGQQVTLSCSPISGHRSVSWYQQTPGQGLQFLFEYFSETQRNKGNFPGRFSGRQFSNSRSEMNVSTLELGDSALYLCASTQGTGGTEAFFGQGTRLTVV.